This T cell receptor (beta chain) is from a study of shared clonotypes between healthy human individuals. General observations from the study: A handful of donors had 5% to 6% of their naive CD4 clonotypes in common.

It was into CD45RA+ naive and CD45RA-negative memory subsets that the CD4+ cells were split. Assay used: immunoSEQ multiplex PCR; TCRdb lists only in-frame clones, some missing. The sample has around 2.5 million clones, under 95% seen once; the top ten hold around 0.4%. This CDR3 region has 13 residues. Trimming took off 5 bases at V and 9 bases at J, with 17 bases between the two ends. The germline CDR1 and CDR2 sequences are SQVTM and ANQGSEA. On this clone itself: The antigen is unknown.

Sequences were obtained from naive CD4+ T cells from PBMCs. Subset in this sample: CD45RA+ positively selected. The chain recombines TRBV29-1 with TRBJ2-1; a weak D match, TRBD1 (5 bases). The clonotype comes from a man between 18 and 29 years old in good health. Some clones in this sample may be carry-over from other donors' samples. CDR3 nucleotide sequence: TGCAGCGTTCGTGGCAGGGCTCTTATTGAGCAGTTCTTC. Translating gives CSVRGRALIEQFF.